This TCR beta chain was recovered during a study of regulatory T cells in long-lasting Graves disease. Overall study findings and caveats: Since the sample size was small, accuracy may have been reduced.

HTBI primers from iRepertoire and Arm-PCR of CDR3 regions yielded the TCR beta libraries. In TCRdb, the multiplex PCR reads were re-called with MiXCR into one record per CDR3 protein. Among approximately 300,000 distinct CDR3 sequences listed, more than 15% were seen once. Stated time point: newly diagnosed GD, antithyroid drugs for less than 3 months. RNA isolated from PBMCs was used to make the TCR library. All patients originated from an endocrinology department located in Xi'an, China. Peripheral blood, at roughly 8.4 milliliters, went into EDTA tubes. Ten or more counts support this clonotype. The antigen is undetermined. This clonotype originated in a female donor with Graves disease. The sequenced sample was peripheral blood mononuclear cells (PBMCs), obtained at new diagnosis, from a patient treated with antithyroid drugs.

CDR3 region: CASSDPGTQGYTEAFF. CDR3 coding DNA: TGTGCCAGCAGTGACCCAGGCACACAGGGGTACACTGAAGCTTTCTTT. The chain combines TRBV2 with TRBJ1-1; 7 bases fit TRBD1. Germline V gene lookup returns CDR1 SNHLY and CDR2 FYNNEI. V lost 3 bases to trimming and J lost 3 bases; unmatched junction nucleotides: 10. The length of the CDR3 is 16 residues.